This TCR beta chain is from a study of tumor and adjacent non-tumor tissue in lung cancer. Whole-study results and caveats: Tumor TCR diversity, when higher, was linked to shorter survival.

Germline lookup yields CDR1 MDHEN and CDR2 SYDVKM. CDR3 length: 16 amino acids. This clonotype was seen repeatedly, ten times or more. The target antigen is unknown. RNA was extracted from bulk tissue without any cell sorting. The normal lung tissue was taken more than 3 cm from the tumor edge. Chemotherapy-naive patients with new lung cancer underwent thoracic surgery in China, August–November 2014. TCRbeta libraries were built with three rounds of nested PCR, modified from ARM-PCR. TCRdb re-called the multiplex PCR reads with MiXCR, one entry per CDR3 protein. The data contain tens of thousands of distinct CDR3 sequences, 60% to 70% of them singletons.

Sequencing was done on a sample of distant non-tumor lung tissue. The chain is built from TRBV28 and TRBJ1-5; D is undetermined. This receptor was identified in a woman between 35 and 50 years old with non-small cell lung cancer. CDR3 nucleotides: TGTGCGCTGCCTCCGAATCATCCACATAGCAATCAGCCCCAGCATTTT. Translated: CALPPNHPHSNQPQHF.